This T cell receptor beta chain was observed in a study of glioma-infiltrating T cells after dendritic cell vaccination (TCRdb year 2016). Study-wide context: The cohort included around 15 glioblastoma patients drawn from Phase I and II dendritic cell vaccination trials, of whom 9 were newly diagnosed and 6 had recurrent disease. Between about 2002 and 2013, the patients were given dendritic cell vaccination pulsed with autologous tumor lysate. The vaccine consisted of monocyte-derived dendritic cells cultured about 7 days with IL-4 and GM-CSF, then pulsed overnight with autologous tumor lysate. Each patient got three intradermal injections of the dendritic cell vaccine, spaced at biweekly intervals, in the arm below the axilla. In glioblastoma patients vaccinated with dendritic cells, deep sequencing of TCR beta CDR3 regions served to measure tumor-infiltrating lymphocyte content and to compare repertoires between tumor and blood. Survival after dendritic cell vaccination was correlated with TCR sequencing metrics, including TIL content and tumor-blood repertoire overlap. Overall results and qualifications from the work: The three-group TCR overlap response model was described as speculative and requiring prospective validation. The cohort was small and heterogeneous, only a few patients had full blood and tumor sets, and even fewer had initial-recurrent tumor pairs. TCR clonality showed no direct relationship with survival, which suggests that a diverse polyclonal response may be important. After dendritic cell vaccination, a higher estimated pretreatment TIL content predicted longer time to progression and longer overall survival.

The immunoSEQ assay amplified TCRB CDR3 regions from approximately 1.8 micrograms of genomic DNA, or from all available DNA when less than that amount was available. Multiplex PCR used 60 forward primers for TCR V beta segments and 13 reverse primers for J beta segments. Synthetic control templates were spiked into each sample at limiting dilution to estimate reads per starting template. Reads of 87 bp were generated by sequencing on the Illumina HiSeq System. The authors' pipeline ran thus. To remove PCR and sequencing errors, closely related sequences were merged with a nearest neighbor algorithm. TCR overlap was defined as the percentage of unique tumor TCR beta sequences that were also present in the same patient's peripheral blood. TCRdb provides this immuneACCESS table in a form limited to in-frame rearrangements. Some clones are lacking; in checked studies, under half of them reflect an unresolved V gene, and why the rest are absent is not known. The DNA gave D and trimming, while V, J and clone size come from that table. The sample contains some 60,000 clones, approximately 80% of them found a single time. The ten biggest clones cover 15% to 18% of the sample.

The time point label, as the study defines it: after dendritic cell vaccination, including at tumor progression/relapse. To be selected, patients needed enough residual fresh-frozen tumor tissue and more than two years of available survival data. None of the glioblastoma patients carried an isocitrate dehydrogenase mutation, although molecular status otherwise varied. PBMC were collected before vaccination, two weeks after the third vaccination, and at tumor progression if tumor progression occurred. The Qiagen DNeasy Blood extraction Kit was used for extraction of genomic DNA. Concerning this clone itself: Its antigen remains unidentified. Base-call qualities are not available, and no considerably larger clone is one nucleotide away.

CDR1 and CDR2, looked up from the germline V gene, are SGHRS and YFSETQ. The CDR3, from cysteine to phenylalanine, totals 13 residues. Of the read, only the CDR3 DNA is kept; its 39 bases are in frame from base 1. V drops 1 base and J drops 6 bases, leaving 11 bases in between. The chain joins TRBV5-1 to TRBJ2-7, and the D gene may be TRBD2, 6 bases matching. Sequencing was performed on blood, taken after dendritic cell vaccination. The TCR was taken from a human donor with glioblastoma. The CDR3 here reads CASSLTSSVEQYF. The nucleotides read TGCGCCAGCAGCTTGACCTCTAGCGTCGAGCAGTACTTC.